These 30 T cell receptor beta chains came from one sample sequenced in a study of cytomegalovirus exposure and HLA in healthy donors. Primers for the PCR totalled 60 Vbeta and 13 Jbeta. Method: immunoSEQ multiplex PCR; TCRdb's copy keeps in-frame clones and lacks some. This sample yields roughly 200,000 clones, of which roughly 80% are seen a single time; roughly 2.3% belongs to the top ten. Material: PBMCs. The receptors originated from a man in his sixties in good health and CMV-seronegative.

This clone appeared a single time. This sequence joins TRBV7-2 and TRBJ1-6; D not resolved. V was shortened by 5 bases and J by 0 bases, with 20 bases between the two germline ends. The germline V gene has CDR1 SGHTA and CDR2 FQGNSA. CDR3 length: 19 amino acids. DNA for the CDR3: TGTGCCAGCAGCCCCCTGGGCCGCACTGTTAGCTCCTATAATTCACCCCTCCACTTT. Translation gives CASSPLGRTVSSYNSPLHF. Drawing the rest from reference TRBV7-2 and TRBJ1-6, the complete variable domain is GAGVSQSPSNKVTEKGKDVELRCDPISGHTALYWYRQSLGQGLEFLIYFQGNSAPDKSGLPSDRFSAERTGGSVSTLTIQRTQQEDSAVYLCASSPLGRTVSSYNSPLHFGNGTRLTVT.

In this sample, this clone turned up a few times. This chain uses TRBV27 with TRBJ2-5; TRBD1 matches 7 bases. The J call may be faulty, since TRBJ2-7 better matches the DNA end. The CDR3 is made up of 18 amino acids. Germline values: CDR1 MNHEY, CDR2 SMNVEV (reference sequence). The CDR3 is CASSSYFNSGTDTYEQYF. The CDR3 nucleotides read TGTGCCAGCAGTTCCTACTTTAACTCCGGGACAGATACCTACGAGCAGTACTTC.

The chain carries TRBV9 and TRBJ2-3, with TRBD2 matching over 10 bases. The CDR3 is 16 amino acids. Germline V gene lookup returns CDR1 SGDLS and CDR2 YYNGEE. J lost 1 base, V lost 4 bases, and 6 bases had no gene match. CDR3 DNA sequence: TGTGCCAGCAGCCCCCCTGGGACTAGCGGCACAGATACGCAGTATTTT. This sequence encodes CASSPPGTSGTDTQYF.

The V and J genes are TRBV9 and TRBJ2-2, with 7 bases fitting TRBD1. Germline V lookup: CDR1 SGDLS, CDR2 YYNGEE. The CDR3 contains 13 residues. V shed 4 bases, J shed 7 bases, and the junction held 4 bases outside the gene matches. CDR3 coding DNA: TGTGCCAGCAGCATCAGGGGGAGCGGGGAGCTGTTTTTT. Translated: CASSIRGSGELFF.

The chain is built from TRBV7-6 and TRBJ2-5; the match to TRBD1 covers 7 bases. Losses at the gene ends were 3 bases for V and 3 bases for J; bases not matched to a gene: 7. The CDR3 sequence is 15 residues long. Germline V gene lookup returns CDR1 SGHVS and CDR2 FNYEAQ. The CDR3 reads CASSFPGQIKETQYF. CDR3 DNA: TGTGCCAGCAGCTTTCCGGGACAGATAAAAGAGACCCAGTACTTC. Based on the CDR3 plus reference TRBV7-6 and TRBJ2-5, the full variable domain is GAGVSQSPRYKVTKRGQDVALRCDPISGHVSLYWYRQALGQGPEFLTYFNYEAQQDKSGLPNDRFSAERPEGSISTLTIQRTEQRDSAMYRCASSFPGQIKETQYFGPGTRLLVL.

This chain joins TRBV4-2 and TRBJ1-2; D perhaps matches TRBD1 (5 bases). The CDR3 contains 15 residues. Germline CDR1 LGHNA, CDR2 YNFKEQ. V lost 3 bases and J 2 bases, leaving 13 bases between the germline ends. Here the CDR3 DNA reads TGTGCCAGCAGCCAGCTAGTCAGGGCAAACTATGGCTACACCTTC. This translates into CASSQLVRANYGYTF.

The chain joins TRBV27 to TRBJ1-5; D possibly corresponds to TRBD1 (5 bases). The germline CDR1 and CDR2 sequences are MNHEY and SMNVEV (reference sequence). Trimming shortened V by 3 bases and J by 2 bases, and 11 bases separated the two germline ends. The CDR3 consists of 15 residues. The CDR3 bases are TGTGCCAGCAGTTTTCAGGGAAACGGCAATCAGCCCCAGCATTTT. Translating it yields CASSFQGNGNQPQHF.

The CDR3: CASSAWSGFQETQYF. The CDR3 coding sequence is TGTGCCAGCAGCGCCTGGAGTGGCTTCCAAGAGACCCAGTACTTC. V is TRBV7-9 and J is TRBJ2-5, with no clear D. This CDR3 is built from 15 residues. Deletions cut 5 bases from V and 1 base from J, with 14 bases between. Germline-derived CDR1 and CDR2 are SEHNR and FQNEAQ (reference sequence).

The chain links TRBV7-2 to TRBJ1-3; D ambiguous. Germline lookup yields CDR1 SGHTA and CDR2 FQGNSA. CDR3 length equals 19 residues. V shed 2 bases and J shed 0 bases, with 20 bases lying between them. CDR3 DNA: TGTGCCAGCAGCTTACACACAGCCAGCTCCCGTGTCTCTGGAAACACCATATATTTT. This sequence encodes CASSLHTASSRVSGNTIYF.

The chain has TRBV4-3 and TRBJ2-7; D remains ambiguous. V lost 0 bases and J lost 5, with 23 bases in between. This CDR3 is built from 18 residues. Germline values: CDR1 LGHNA, CDR2 YSLEER. CDR3 amino acids: CASSQDPVRSSGLDEQYF. In nucleotides, the CDR3 is TGCGCCAGCAGCCAAGATCCGGTGAGATCGTCCGGTCTAGACGAGCAGTACTTC.

This clone was detected a few times. V usage is TRBV19 and J usage is TRBJ1-2; possibly TRBD1 for D (6 bases). The V end lost 3 bases, the J end lost 4 bases, and 12 bases lay between the germline ends. CDR3 size: 14 residues. CDR1 and CDR2 (germline): LNHDA, SQIVND (reference sequence). For the CDR3, the DNA is TGTGCCAGTAGTATTATGGGGGCCAGCTATGGCTACACCTTC. Residues: CASSIMGASYGYTF.

This chain connects TRBV2 to TRBJ1-2, with 8 bases fitting TRBD1. V shed 8 bases, J shed 1 base, and the junction held 15 bases outside the gene matches. Germline V CDR1 and CDR2: SNHLY, FYNNEI. This CDR3 spans 17 amino acids. CDR3 in DNA: TGTGCCAGCGGTACTCTGGGACAGGCGCCGCGTAACTATGGCTACACCTTC. Encoded protein: CASGTLGQAPRNYGYTF.

The chain couples TRBV29-1 to TRBJ2-5; 9 bases match TRBD1. Germline V gene data show CDR1 as SQVTM and CDR2 as ANQGSEA. V trimming: 8 bases; J trimming: 2 bases; junction bases outside the gene matches: 15. The CDR3 covers 16 residues. CDR3 protein: CSPDWGTGRWQETQYF. The CDR3 nucleotides read TGCAGCCCAGATTGGGGGACAGGGCGTTGGCAAGAGACCCAGTACTTC.

The chain uses TRBV6-6 and TRBJ2-3; D unresolved. The CDR3 spans 16 residues. Germline CDR1 MNHNY, CDR2 SVGAGI (reference sequence). Trimming removed 0 bases at V and 1 base at J, with 11 bases between. The CDR3 DNA follows: TGTGCCAGCAGTTACTCGATAAACATCCGCACAGATACGCAGTATTTT. This sequence encodes CASSYSINIRTDTQYF.

The chain couples TRBV2 to TRBJ1-1; D call uncertain. The CDR3 covers 14 residues. Germline V gives CDR1 SNHLY, CDR2 FYNNEI. Deletions cut 6 bases from V and 4 bases from J, with 15 bases between. CDR3 in DNA: TGTGCCAGCAGCGAGGAGGGTGTAGGCACTGAAGCTTTCTTT. This codes for CASSEEGVGTEAFF.

The rearrangement links TRBV5-4 to TRBJ2-2; 12 bases align to TRBD2. There are 16 residues in the CDR3. With V trimmed by 3 bases and J by 6 bases, 6 bases remained unmatched. Germline V gene sequence: CDR1 SGHNT, CDR2 YYREEE (reference sequence). The CDR3 bases are TGTGCCAGCAGCTCGGGGCTAGCGGGGGGGGCCGGGGAGCTGTTTTTT. It specifies CASSSGLAGGAGELFF.

This chain links TRBV6-1 with TRBJ2-3; TRBD1 aligns across 9 bases. Germline V gene data show CDR1 as MNHNS and CDR2 as SASEGT. This CDR3 is 15 amino acids long. J was trimmed by 0 bases and V by 5 bases; bases with no gene match: 3. CDR3 loop: CASSHGTGSTDTQYF. CDR3 nucleotides: TGTGCCAGCAGTCACGGGACAGGGAGCACAGATACGCAGTATTTT.

The rearrangement links TRBV7-2 to TRBJ2-1; 8 bases align to TRBD1. Looked up from germline, CDR1 is SGHTA and CDR2 is FQGNSA. The CDR3 has 15 residues. The ends lost 5 bases at V and 4 bases at J; junction bases unmatched: 7. The DNA for the CDR3 is TGTGCCAGCAGCCCCGACAGGGGAGCTTACAATGAGCAGTTCTTC. Protein product: CASSPDRGAYNEQFF.

The genes are TRBV9 and TRBJ2-5; possible D gene TRBD2, 7 bases. Per germline, CDR1 SGDLS and CDR2 YYNGEE. V dropped 6 bases and J dropped 4 bases, with 16 bases sitting between them. The CDR3 is 14 residues long. CDR3 sequence: CASTLGGGAETQYF. The CDR3 DNA reads TGTGCCAGCACCCTAGGGGGGGGCGCAGAGACCCAGTACTTC. The variable domain in full, with the rest retrieved from reference TRBV9 and TRBJ2-5, is DSGVTQTPKHLITATGQRVTLRCSPRSGDLSVYWYQQSLDQGLQFLIQYYNGEERAKGNILERFSAQQFPDLHSELNLSSLELGDSALYFCASTLGGGAETQYFGPGTRLLVL.

The V and J genes are TRBV5-1 and TRBJ2-2; no definite D call. This CDR3 has 13 residues. The V gene lost 2 bases and the J gene lost 5 bases, with 7 bases spanning the gap. Germline V gives CDR1 SGHRS, CDR2 YFSETQ. DNA for the CDR3: TGCGCCAGCAGCTTAGGAGTTACCGGGGAGCTGTTTTTT. Residues: CASSLGVTGELFF.

This clone showed up just once. The chain employs TRBV6-5 and TRBJ1-5; no clear D. CDR3 length: 14 residues. Germline V gene data show CDR1 as MNHEY and CDR2 as SVGAGI. Trimming pared 5 bases from V and 6 bases from J, leaving 14 bases between. The CDR3 bases are TGTGCCAGCAGTGATAAGGCGGTCGGTCAGCCCCAGCATTTT. Amino acid sequence: CASSDKAVGQPQHF.

The V and J genes are TRBV30 and TRBJ2-4, with 7 positions matching TRBD1. The CDR3 length is 15 residues. J was trimmed by 0 bases and V by 3 bases; bases with no gene match: 5. CDR1 GTSNPN and CDR2 SVGIG come from the germline V gene (reference sequence). The CDR3 sequence is CAWRDRMIAKNIQYF. Here the CDR3 DNA reads TGTGCCTGGAGGGACAGGATGATAGCCAAAAACATTCAGTACTTC.

CDR3 residues: CASSFGADTQYF. The CDR3 region has the DNA TGTGCCAGCAGCTTCGGGGCAGATACGCAGTATTTT. The chain carries TRBV7-6 and TRBJ2-3; D might be TRBD2 (5 bases). Germline V lookup: CDR1 SGHVS, CDR2 FNYEAQ. The CDR3 spans 12 residues. V was trimmed by 3 bases and J by 4 bases, leaving 5 bases between them.

This rearrangement joins TRBV7-9 to TRBJ2-2, with D possibly TRBD1 on 5 matching bases. The CDR3 has 13 amino acids. V lost 9 bases, J lost 0 bases, and 8 bases lay in between. CDR1 is SEHNR, CDR2 FQNEAQ, per germline (reference sequence). Here the CDR3 DNA reads TGTGCCAGAATGACAGCGAACACCGGGGAGCTGTTTTTT. As protein: CARMTANTGELFF.

The rearrangement joins TRBV5-6 to TRBJ1-1, with D maybe TRBD1 (5 bases). Germline CDR1 is SGHDT and CDR2 is YYEEEE. Trimming stripped 5 bases from V and 3 bases from J, with 8 bases between. The CDR3 spans 12 residues. The CDR3 sequence: CASSWGDTEAFF. CDR3 nucleotides: TGTGCCAGCAGTTGGGGGGACACTGAAGCTTTCTTT.

The gene calls are TRBV2 and TRBJ2-5; 9 nucleotides align to TRBD1. Germline CDR1 SNHLY, CDR2 FYNNEI. The CDR3 runs to 16 residues. The J segment lost 1 base and the V segment lost 6 bases, leaving 9 bases of the junction unmatched. The DNA for the CDR3 is TGTGCCAGCAGCGGAGGACAGGGGAGGCGCCAAGAGACCCAGTACTTC. It translates to CASSGGQGRRQETQYF. The full variable domain, rest sourced from reference TRBV2 and TRBJ2-5, is EPEVTQTPSHQVTQMGQEVILRCVPISNHLYFYWYRQILGQKVEFLVSFYNNEISEKSEIFDDQFSVERPDGSNFTLKIRSTKLEDSAMYFCASSGGQGRRQETQYFGPGTRLLVL.

This chain connects TRBV6-6 to TRBJ2-3, with D unresolved. The germline V gene encodes CDR1 MNHNY and CDR2 SVGAGI (reference sequence). Trimming removed 6 bases from V and 2 bases from J, with 3 bases in between. This CDR3 has 11 residues. The CDR3 sequence: CASSNTDTQYF. CDR3 coding DNA: TGTGCCAGCAGCAACACAGATACGCAGTATTTT.

CDR3 sequence: CASSPPGGLGGELFF. The DNA for the CDR3 is TGTGCCAGCAGCCCTCCAGGGGGCCTGGGCGGGGAGCTGTTTTTT. This sequence joins TRBV9 and TRBJ2-2, with TRBD1 identical over 8 bases. The length of the CDR3 is 15 residues. The trim removed 4 bases at V and 7 bases at J, leaving 9 bases unmatched. Per the germline V gene, CDR1 is SGDLS and CDR2 is YYNGEE.

V usage is TRBV5-6 and J usage is TRBJ2-7; TRBD1 might be the D (5 bases). V lost 3 bases and J lost 0, with 13 bases in between. Germline V gene lookup returns CDR1 SGHDT and CDR2 YYEEEE. There are 15 residues in the CDR3. The CDR3, as DNA: TGTGCCAGCAGCTCCGGTAAGGGGCACTCCTACGAGCAGTACTTC. Translating it yields CASSSGKGHSYEQYF. The full variable domain, rest sourced from reference TRBV5-6 and TRBJ2-7, is DAGVTQSPTHLIKTRGQQVTLRCSPKSGHDTVSWYQQALGQGPQFIFQYYEEEERQRGNFPDRFSGHQFPNYSSELNVNALLLGDSALYLCASSSGKGHSYEQYFGPGTRLTVT.

About this clone itself: Other DNA sequences within the sample encode an identical CDR3. The CDR3 reads CASKLDRGNQPQHF. The CDR3 DNA sequence: TGTGCCAGCAAACTGGACAGGGGCAATCAGCCCCAGCATTTT. The chain is built from TRBV2 and TRBJ1-5; TRBD1 aligns across 8 bases. Germline loops: CDR1 SNHLY, CDR2 FYNNEI. V lost 7 bases, J lost 2 bases, and 4 bases stayed unmatched. CDR3 size: 14 residues.